This passage covers 3 T cell receptor beta chains from one sample sequenced in a study of blood T cell repertoires in COVID-19. Data came from immunoSEQ multiplex PCR; TCRdb stores just in-frame clones and leaves some out. Among 200,000 or so clones listed, more than 70% were seen once. Source material: PBMCs or T cells enriched from blood (not recorded which). The receptors were sampled from a young woman who had recovered from COVID-19.

This chain joins TRBV13 and TRBJ2-3; 9 bases are shared with TRBD2. Losses at the gene ends were 1 base for V and 5 bases for J; bases not matched to a gene: 10. CDR3 length: 17 residues. CDR1 PRHDT and CDR2 FYEKMQ come from the germline V gene (reference sequence). CDR3 DNA sequence: TGTGCCAGCAGCTTAGCCGCGGGGGGGGGTATCGGAGATACGCAGTATTTT. This gives the protein CASSLAAGGGIGDTQYF. The whole variable domain, remainder taken from reference TRBV13 and TRBJ2-3, is AAGVIQSPRHLIKEKRETATLKCYPIPRHDTVYWYQQGPGQDPQFLISFYEKMQSDKGSIPDRFSAQQFSDYHSELNMSSLELGDSALYFCASSLAAGGGIGDTQYFGPGTRLTVL.

The chain recombines TRBV9 with TRBJ1-6; TRBD1 is a possible D gene (6 bases). This CDR3 is built from 14 residues. Germline-derived CDR1 and CDR2 are SGDLS and YYNGEE. V lost 1 base and J lost 10, with 12 bases in between. CDR3 sequence (DNA): TGTGCCAGCAGCGTACGACAGGATGGGTCACCCCTCCACTTT. Its translation: CASSVRQDGSPLHF.

This chain uses TRBV27 with TRBJ1-6; no definite D call. Trimming removed 6 bases at V and 0 bases at J, with 12 bases between. This CDR3 is built from 16 residues. Germline V CDR1 and CDR2: MNHEY, SMNVEV (reference sequence). DNA of the CDR3: TGTGCCAGCAGCATCACCGCGAGCTCCTATAATTCACCCCTCCACTTT. Translation gives CASSITASSYNSPLHF.